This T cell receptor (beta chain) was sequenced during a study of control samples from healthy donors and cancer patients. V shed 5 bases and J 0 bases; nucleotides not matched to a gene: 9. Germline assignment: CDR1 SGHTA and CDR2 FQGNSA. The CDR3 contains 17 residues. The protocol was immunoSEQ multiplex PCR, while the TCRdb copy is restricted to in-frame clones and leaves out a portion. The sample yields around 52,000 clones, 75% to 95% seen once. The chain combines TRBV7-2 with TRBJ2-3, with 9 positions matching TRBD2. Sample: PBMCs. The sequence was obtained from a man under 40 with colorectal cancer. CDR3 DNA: TGTGCCAGCAGCCTCACTTCTGCGGGGGGGAGCACAGATACGCAGTATTTT. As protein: CASSLTSAGGSTDTQYF.